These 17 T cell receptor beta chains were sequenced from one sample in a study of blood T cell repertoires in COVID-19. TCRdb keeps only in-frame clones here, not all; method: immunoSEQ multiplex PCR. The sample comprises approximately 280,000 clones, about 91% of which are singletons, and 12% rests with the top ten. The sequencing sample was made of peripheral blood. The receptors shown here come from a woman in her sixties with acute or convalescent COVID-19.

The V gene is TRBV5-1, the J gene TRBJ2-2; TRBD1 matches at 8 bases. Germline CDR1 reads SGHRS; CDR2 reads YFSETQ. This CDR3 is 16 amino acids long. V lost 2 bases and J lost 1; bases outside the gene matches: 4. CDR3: CASSLRTGWNTGELFF. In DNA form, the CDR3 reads TGCGCCAGCAGCTTAAGGACAGGGTGGAACACCGGGGAGCTGTTTTTT.

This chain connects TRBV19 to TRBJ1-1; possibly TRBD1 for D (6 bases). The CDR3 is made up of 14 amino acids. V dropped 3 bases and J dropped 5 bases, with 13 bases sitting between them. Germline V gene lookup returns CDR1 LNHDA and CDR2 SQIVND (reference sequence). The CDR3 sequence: CASSIPGEGTEAFF. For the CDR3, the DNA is TGTGCCAGTAGTATCCCAGGGGAAGGAACTGAAGCTTTCTTT.

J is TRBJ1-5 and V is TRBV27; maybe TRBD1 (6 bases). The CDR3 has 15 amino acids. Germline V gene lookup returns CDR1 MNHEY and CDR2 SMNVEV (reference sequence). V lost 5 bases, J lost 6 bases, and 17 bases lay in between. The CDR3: CASSLLQGIGQPQHF. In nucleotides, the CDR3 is TGTGCCAGCAGTCTTTTACAGGGTATAGGTCAGCCCCAGCATTTT.

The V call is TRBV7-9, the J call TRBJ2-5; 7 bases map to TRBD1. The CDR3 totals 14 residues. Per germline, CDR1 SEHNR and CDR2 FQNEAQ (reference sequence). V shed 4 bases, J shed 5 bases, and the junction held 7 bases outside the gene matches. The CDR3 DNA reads TGTGCCAGCAGCTCCCAGACAGGGACGGAGACCCAGTACTTC. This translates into CASSSQTGTETQYF.

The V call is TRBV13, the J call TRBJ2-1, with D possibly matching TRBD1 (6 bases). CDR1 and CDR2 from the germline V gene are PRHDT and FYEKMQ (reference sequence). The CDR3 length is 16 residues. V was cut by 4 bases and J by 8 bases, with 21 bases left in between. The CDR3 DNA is TGTGCCAGCAGCTCCCTGTTGCGCCAGGGGCGCGATGAGCAGTTCTTC. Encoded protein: CASSSLLRQGRDEQFF. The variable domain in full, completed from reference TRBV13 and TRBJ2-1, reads AAGVIQSPRHLIKEKRETATLKCYPIPRHDTVYWYQQGPGQDPQFLISFYEKMQSDKGSIPDRFSAQQFSDYHSELNMSSLELGDSALYFCASSSLLRQGRDEQFFGPGTRLTVL.

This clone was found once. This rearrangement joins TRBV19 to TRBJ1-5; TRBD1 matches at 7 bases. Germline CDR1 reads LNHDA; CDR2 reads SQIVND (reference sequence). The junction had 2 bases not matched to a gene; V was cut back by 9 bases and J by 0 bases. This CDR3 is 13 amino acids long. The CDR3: CASTGDSNQPQHF. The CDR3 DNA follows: TGTGCCAGCACAGGGGATAGCAATCAGCCCCAGCATTTT.

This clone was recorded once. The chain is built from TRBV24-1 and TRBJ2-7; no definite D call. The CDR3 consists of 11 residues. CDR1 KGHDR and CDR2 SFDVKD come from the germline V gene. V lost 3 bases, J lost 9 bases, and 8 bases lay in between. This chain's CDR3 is CATSDTGAQYF. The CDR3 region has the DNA TGTGCCACCAGTGATACCGGAGCGCAGTACTTC.

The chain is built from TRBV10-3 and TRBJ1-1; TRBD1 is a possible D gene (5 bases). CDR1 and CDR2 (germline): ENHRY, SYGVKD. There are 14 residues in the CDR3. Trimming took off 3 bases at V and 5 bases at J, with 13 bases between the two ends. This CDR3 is CAISEMREGTEAFF. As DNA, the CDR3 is TGTGCCATCAGTGAAATGAGGGAGGGGACTGAAGCTTTCTTT.

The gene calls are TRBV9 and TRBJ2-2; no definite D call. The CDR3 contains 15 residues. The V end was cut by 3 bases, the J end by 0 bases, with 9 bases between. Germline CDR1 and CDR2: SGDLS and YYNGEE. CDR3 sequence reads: CASSAAVANTGELFF. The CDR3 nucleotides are TGTGCCAGCAGCGCCGCGGTCGCGAACACCGGGGAGCTGTTTTTT. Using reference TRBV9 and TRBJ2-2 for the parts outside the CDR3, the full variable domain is DSGVTQTPKHLITATGQRVTLRCSPRSGDLSVYWYQQSLDQGLQFLIQYYNGEERAKGNILERFSAQQFPDLHSELNLSSLELGDSALYFCASSAAVANTGELFFGEGSRLTVL.

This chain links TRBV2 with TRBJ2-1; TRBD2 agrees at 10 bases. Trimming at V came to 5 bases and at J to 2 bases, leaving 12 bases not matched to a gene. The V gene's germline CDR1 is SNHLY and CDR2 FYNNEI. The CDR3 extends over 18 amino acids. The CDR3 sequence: CASSSNQPGLAPYNEQFF. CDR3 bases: TGTGCCAGCAGTTCGAACCAACCGGGACTAGCGCCCTACAATGAGCAGTTCTTC. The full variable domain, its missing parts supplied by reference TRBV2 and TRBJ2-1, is EPEVTQTPSHQVTQMGQEVILRCVPISNHLYFYWYRQILGQKVEFLVSFYNNEISEKSEIFDDQFSVERPDGSNFTLKIRSTKLEDSAMYFCASSSNQPGLAPYNEQFFGPGTRLTVL.

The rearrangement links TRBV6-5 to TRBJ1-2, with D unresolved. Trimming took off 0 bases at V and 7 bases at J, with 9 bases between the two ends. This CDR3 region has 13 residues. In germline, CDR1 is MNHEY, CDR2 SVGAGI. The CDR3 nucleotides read TGTGCCAGCAGTTACTCCTCCTACGGTGGCTACACCTTC. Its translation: CASSYSSYGGYTF.

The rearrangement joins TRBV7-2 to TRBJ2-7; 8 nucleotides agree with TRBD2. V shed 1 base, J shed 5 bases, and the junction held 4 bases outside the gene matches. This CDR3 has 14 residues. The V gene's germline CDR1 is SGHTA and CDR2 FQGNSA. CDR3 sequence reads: CASSLDGRGDEQYF. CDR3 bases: TGTGCCAGCAGCTTAGACGGGAGGGGGGACGAGCAGTACTTC.

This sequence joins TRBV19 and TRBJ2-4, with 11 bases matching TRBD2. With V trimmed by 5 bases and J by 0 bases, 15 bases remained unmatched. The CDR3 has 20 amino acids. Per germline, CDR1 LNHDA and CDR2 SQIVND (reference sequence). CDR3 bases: TGTGCCAGTAGTCCGGAGGGGGTAGCGGGAGGGAGTTTAGCCAAAAACATTCAGTACTTC. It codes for CASSPEGVAGGSLAKNIQYF.

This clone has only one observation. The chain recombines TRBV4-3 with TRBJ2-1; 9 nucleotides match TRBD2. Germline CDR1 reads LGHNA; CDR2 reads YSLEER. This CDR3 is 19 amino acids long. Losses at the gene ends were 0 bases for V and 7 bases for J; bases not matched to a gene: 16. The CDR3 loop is CASSQDRSGGTVLSNEQFF. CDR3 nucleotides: TGCGCCAGCAGCCAAGATCGAAGCGGGGGGACCGTACTAAGTAATGAGCAGTTCTTC.

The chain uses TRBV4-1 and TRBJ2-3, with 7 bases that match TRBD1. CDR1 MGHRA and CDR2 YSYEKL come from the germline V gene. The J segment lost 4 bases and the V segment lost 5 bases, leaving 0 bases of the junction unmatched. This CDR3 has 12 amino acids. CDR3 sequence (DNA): TGCGCCAGCAGCAGGGGGCCAGATACGCAGTATTTT. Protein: CASSRGPDTQYF.

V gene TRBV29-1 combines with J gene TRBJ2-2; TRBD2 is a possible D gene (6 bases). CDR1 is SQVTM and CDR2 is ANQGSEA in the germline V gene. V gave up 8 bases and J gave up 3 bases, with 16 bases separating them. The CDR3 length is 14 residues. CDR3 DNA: TGCAGCTCCTCGGGACTTTACGACACCGGGGAGCTGTTTTTT. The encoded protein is CSSSGLYDTGELFF.

The CDR3 sequence is CASSPTLAGGYNEQFF. The CDR3 nucleotides read TGTGCCAGCTCACCGACTCTAGCGGGAGGGTACAATGAGCAGTTCTTC. This rearrangement joins TRBV18 to TRBJ2-1, with 12 bases identical to TRBD2. After removal of 3 bases from V and 4 bases from J, the junction contained 4 bases not matched to a gene. This CDR3 has 16 amino acids. Germline CDR1 and CDR2: KGHSH and LQKENI.